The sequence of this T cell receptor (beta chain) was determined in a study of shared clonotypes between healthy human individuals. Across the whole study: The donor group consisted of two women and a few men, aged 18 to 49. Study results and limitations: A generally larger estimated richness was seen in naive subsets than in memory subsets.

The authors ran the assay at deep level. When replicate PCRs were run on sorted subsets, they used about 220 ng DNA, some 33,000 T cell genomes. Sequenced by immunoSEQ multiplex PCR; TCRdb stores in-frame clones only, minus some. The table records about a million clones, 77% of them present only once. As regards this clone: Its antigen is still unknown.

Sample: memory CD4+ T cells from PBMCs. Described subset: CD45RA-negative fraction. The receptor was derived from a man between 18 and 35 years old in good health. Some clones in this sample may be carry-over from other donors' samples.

The CDR3 protein is CASSGTGTPSSYEQYF. The CDR3, as DNA: TGCGCCAGCAGCGGAACCGGGACACCCTCCTCCTACGAGCAGTACTTC. The chain carries TRBV5-1 and TRBJ2-7; maybe TRBD1 (6 bases). CDR3 length: 16 residues. Germline values: CDR1 SGHRS, CDR2 YFSETQ. The V end lost 4 bases, the J end lost 0 bases, and 17 bases lay between the germline ends.